This T cell receptor beta chain emerged from a study of blood T cell repertoires in COVID-19. Clones were read by immunoSEQ multiplex PCR, and TCRdb kept only the in-frame ones, dropping some. Of 380,000 or so clones in the sample, approximately 89% were seen once. Germline assignment: CDR1 SEHNR and CDR2 FQNEAQ (reference sequence). The ends lost 5 bases at V and 5 bases at J; junction bases unmatched: 7. CDR3 length equals 15 residues. This chain links TRBV7-9 with TRBJ2-2; 8 bases match TRBD1. The sample taken for sequencing was PBMCs or T cells enriched from blood (not recorded which). This receptor was identified in a man aged 25 to 45 who had recovered from COVID-19. CDR3 in amino acids: CASSHRTGRTGELFF. DNA of the CDR3: TGTGCCAGCAGCCATAGGACAGGGCGGACCGGGGAGCTGTTTTTT.